The next 6 T cell receptor beta chains were all read from a single sample in a study of OX40 agonist ivuxolimab in advanced cancers. Clones were sequenced by immunoSEQ multiplex PCR, and TCRdb holds only the in-frame ones, with some missing. The sample has about 80,000 clones, approximately 93% seen once. The sample here was CD4+ or CD8+ T cells sorted from blood, taken in a trial of the OX40 agonist ivuxolimab. The receptors come from an adult with an advanced solid tumor such as melanoma, head and neck, liver or kidney cancer.

The genes are TRBV6-5 and TRBJ2-7, with a possible D match to TRBD2 (6 bases). V lost 6 bases and J lost 0, with 12 bases in between. This CDR3 has 14 residues. Germline assignment: CDR1 MNHEY and CDR2 SVGAGI. CDR3 amino acids: CASRTGTRSYEQYF. The DNA of the CDR3 is TGTGCCAGCAGAACCGGGACTCGCTCCTACGAGCAGTACTTC.

The rearrangement joins TRBV7-3 to TRBJ2-2, with D unresolved. The length of the CDR3 is 11 residues. V was shortened by 8 bases and J by 7 bases, with 8 bases between the two germline ends. In germline, CDR1 is SGHTA, CDR2 FQGTGA. CDR3 bases: TGTGCCAGCGGGAATGGCGGGGAGCTGTTTTTT. Its translation: CASGNGGELFF.

The gene calls are TRBV4-2 and TRBJ2-7; 9 bases fit TRBD2. From germline, CDR1 is LGHNA and CDR2 YNFKEQ. V dropped 3 bases and J dropped 0; count of bases not matched to a gene: 6. The CDR3 consists of 16 residues. Here the CDR3 reads CASSQVAGVSSYEQYF. CDR3 DNA sequence: TGTGCCAGCAGCCAGGTAGCGGGAGTGAGCTCCTACGAGCAGTACTTC.

The chain joins TRBV5-8 to TRBJ2-7; TRBD1 aligns across 7 bases. This CDR3 is 13 amino acids long. Germline V lookup: CDR1 SGHTS, CDR2 YDEGEE. V was pared by 0 bases and J by 6 bases, with 3 bases of the junction left unmatched. CDR3 bases: TGTGCCAGCAGCTTGGGGCAGGGGGTCGAGCAGTACTTC. As protein: CASSLGQGVEQYF.

Notes on this clone: Distinct nucleotide sequences in the sample also encode this CDR3. The chain uses TRBV7-9 and TRBJ1-5, with 7 bases lining up with TRBD1. V lost 5 bases and J lost 4; bases outside the gene matches: 5. This CDR3 has 14 amino acids. In germline, CDR1 is SEHNR, CDR2 FQNEAQ (reference sequence). Here the CDR3 DNA reads TGTGCCAGCAGCCTAGGGGGCACAAATCAGCCCCAGCATTTT. Translated: CASSLGGTNQPQHF. Looking up the rest from reference TRBV7-9 and TRBJ1-5 gives the full variable domain: DTGVSQNPRHKITKRGQNVTFRCDPISEHNRLYWYRQTLGQGPEFLTYFQNEAQLEKSRLLSDRFSAERPKGSFSTLEIQRTEQGDSAMYLCASSLGGTNQPQHFGDGTRLSIL.

The V and J genes are TRBV12-5 and TRBJ2-7, with 8 bases that match TRBD2. Losses at the gene ends were 7 bases for V and 0 bases for J; bases not matched to a gene: 14. The CDR3 totals 17 residues. CDR1 is LGHNT and CDR2 is FRNRAP in the germline V gene. CDR3 sequence: CASANPQTSGYSYEQYF. DNA of the CDR3: TGTGCTAGTGCCAACCCCCAAACTAGCGGCTACTCCTACGAGCAGTACTTC.